This T cell receptor beta chain came from a study of PD-1 blockade in mismatch repair-deficient tumors (dated by TCRdb to about 2017). About the study as a whole: Between September 2013 and September 2016, roughly 84 consecutive patients with eleven to twelve mismatch repair-deficient cancer types, all previously treated and progressing, were enrolled in the trial. Tumor-associated T cell clones in the peripheral blood of patients responding to PD-1 blockade were tracked using deep sequencing of TCR CDR3 regions. Results the study describes overall, beyond this receptor: Tumor-resident clones, often undetectable in blood before treatment, expanded rapidly after pembrolizumab and then contracted, generally before radiologic responses.

Turning to this clone: Which antigen it targets is not known. Base qualities are not recorded, but no much larger clone differs from it by a single base.

For each enrolled patient, mismatch repair deficiency was established using either polymerase chain reaction or immunohistochemistry. TCR sequencing was carried out for three patients who responded to pembrolizumab therapy. The phase II trial prospectively tested pembrolizumab PD-1 blockade in advanced mismatch repair-deficient cancers regardless of tissue of origin. Serial peripheral blood T cell samples were collected before and at multiple times after starting PD-1 blockade. Blood sampling time points were reported as weeks after the first dose of pembrolizumab. CDR1 and CDR2 (LNHDA, SQIVND) derive from the germline V gene (reference sequence). The CDR3 numbers 17 residues from cysteine through phenylalanine. Kept here is only the CDR3 DNA, which spans 51 bases and is read in frame from base 1. V is cut by 3 bases and J by 0 bases, and the space between the germline ends is 15 bases. Libraries came from the immunoSEQ multiplex PCR assay. TCRdb's version of the immuneACCESS table is confined to in-frame rearrangements and falls short of the full clone set. An unresolved V gene accounts for under half of the shortfall where checked; the remainder is of unknown origin. This sample gives about 17,000 clones in total; under 90% of them show up just once. The ten largest clones represent under 2% of the sample.

The receptor chain draws on TRBV19 and TRBJ2-1, with TRBD2 perhaps the D gene, on 6 matching bases. The sequencing used PBMCs, collected less than 25 weeks after starting pembrolizumab. This TCR derives from an adult with mismatch repair-deficient cancer. The sequenced DNA: TGTGCCAGTAGTATGAGTTGGGGGGTGAGCTCCTACAATGAGCAGTTCTTC. It translates as CASSMSWGVSSYNEQFF.